The next 32 T cell receptor beta chains were all read from a single sample in a study of T cell changes during pregnancy in multiple sclerosis. Assay used: immunoSEQ multiplex PCR; TCRdb lists only in-frame clones, some missing. This sample carries approximately 70,000 clones, roughly 94% of them seen once, and the ten largest clones take 1.1% to 1.5%. The sequencing here drew on peripheral blood, taken in the second trimester of pregnancy. The receptors come from a female donor in good health, enrolled as a control in a pregnancy study.

The genes are TRBV5-1 and TRBJ2-3; 10 bases align to TRBD1. In germline, CDR1 is SGHRS, CDR2 YFSETQ. The V gene end was trimmed by 3 bases and the J gene end by 3 bases; junction bases not matched to a gene: 4. The CDR3 consists of 15 residues. The DNA of the CDR3 is TGCGCCAGCAGCTCTGGGACAGGGGATACAGATACGCAGTATTTT. It specifies CASSSGTGDTDTQYF.

This chain joins TRBV10-1 and TRBJ2-3, with D possibly matching TRBD1 (5 bases). There are 17 residues in the CDR3. Per germline, CDR1 WNHNN and CDR2 SYGVQD (reference sequence). V lost 4 bases and J 0 bases, leaving 17 bases between the germline ends. The DNA for the CDR3 is TGCGCCAGCAGTGGACAGCGATACGGCCCTAGCACAGATACGCAGTATTTT. Encoded protein: CASSGQRYGPSTDTQYF.

This clone appeared once. CDR3 sequence: CASSLGQGNQPQHF. The CDR3 nucleotides are TGTGCCAGCAGCTTAGGGCAGGGCAATCAGCCCCAGCATTTT. The chain joins TRBV7-9 to TRBJ1-5, with D hard to call. Germline values: CDR1 SEHNR, CDR2 FQNEAQ (reference sequence). V was cut by 1 base and J by 2 bases, with 6 bases left in between. This CDR3 has 14 amino acids.

The V call is TRBV6-5, the J call TRBJ1-1, with D possibly matching TRBD1 (5 bases). The germline gives CDR1 MNHEY, CDR2 SVGAGI. V dropped 4 bases and J dropped 0 bases, with 9 bases sitting between them. The CDR3 consists of 14 residues. The CDR3 sequence: CASSWGALNTEAFF. The CDR3 DNA reads as TGTGCCAGCAGTTGGGGCGCATTGAACACTGAAGCTTTCTTT.

The rearrangement links TRBV28 to TRBJ1-4; D remains ambiguous. Trimming left V 6 bases short and J 0 bases short, with 23 bases between. CDR1 is MDHEN, CDR2 SYDVKM, per germline. The CDR3 runs 19 residues. In DNA form, the CDR3 reads TGTGCCAGCAGCCGTTTCAGGCGTAGGTTCACTGCAACTAATGAAAAACTGTTTTTT. Protein: CASSRFRRRFTATNEKLFF.

This chain connects TRBV6-4 to TRBJ2-1; perhaps TRBD1 as D (6 bases). The germline V and J ends were trimmed by 2 bases and 0 bases, with 11 bases remaining between them. Germline loops: CDR1 MRHNA, CDR2 SNTAGT. This CDR3 has 16 residues. CDR3 bases: TGTGCCAGCAGTGACCTGGGGGCGGCCTCCTACAATGAGCAGTTCTTC. It codes for CASSDLGAASYNEQFF.

V is TRBV7-2 and J is TRBJ1-4, with 7 bases fitting TRBD1. The CDR3 is made up of 13 amino acids. Germline values: CDR1 SGHTA, CDR2 FQGNSA. The J segment lost 5 bases and the V segment lost 5 bases, leaving 2 bases of the junction unmatched. The DNA of the CDR3 is TGTGCCAGCAGCACCAGGGGGAATGAAAAACTGTTTTTT. Protein: CASSTRGNEKLFF.

This sequence joins TRBV27 and TRBJ2-5; TRBD2 agrees at 8 bases. The CDR3 loop spans 15 amino acids. The V and J ends lost 4 bases and 1 base, in that order; junction bases with no gene match: 5. In germline, CDR1 is MNHEY, CDR2 SMNVEV (reference sequence). CDR3 coding DNA: TGTGCCAGCAGTTGGTTCAGCGGGGGCCAAGAGACCCAGTACTTC. Protein product: CASSWFSGGQETQYF.

The chain recombines TRBV6-5 with TRBJ1-6, with 11 bases fitting TRBD1. The CDR3 runs to 15 residues. Per germline, CDR1 MNHEY and CDR2 SVGAGI. The V gene end was trimmed by 5 bases and the J gene end by 10 bases; junction bases not matched to a gene: 7. In DNA, the CDR3 is TGTGCCAGCAGTGCTACCGGGACAGGGGGATCACCCCTCCACTTT. This encodes CASSATGTGGSPLHF.

J is TRBJ2-3 and V is TRBV19; TRBD1 is a possible D gene (5 bases). V lost 6 bases and J 5 bases, leaving 18 bases between the germline ends. Germline assignment: CDR1 LNHDA and CDR2 SQIVND (reference sequence). CDR3 length: 15 amino acids. The DNA for the CDR3 is TGTGCCAGTAGCCTATTCCAGGGATCCAAAGATACGCAGTATTTT. Translating it yields CASSLFQGSKDTQYF.

This CDR3 reads CAWRRAGAQNSPLHF. DNA for the CDR3: TGTGCCTGGAGGAGGGCGGGGGCGCAGAATTCACCCCTCCACTTT. The chain has TRBV30 and TRBJ1-6; TRBD1 is a possible D gene (6 bases). The germline CDR1 and CDR2 sequences are GTSNPN and SVGIG (reference sequence). V was trimmed by 3 bases and J by 7 bases, leaving 16 bases between them. This CDR3 region has 15 residues.

V is TRBV19 and J is TRBJ1-5; D gene ambiguous. Germline CDR1 LNHDA, CDR2 SQIVND (reference sequence). V dropped 5 bases and J dropped 3 bases, with 14 bases sitting between them. The CDR3 extends over 15 amino acids. CDR3 coding DNA: TGTGCCAGTAGTCCACGACATAGTGCCAATCAGCCCCAGCATTTT. Protein sequence: CASSPRHSANQPQHF. Full variable domain (missing parts from reference TRBV19 and TRBJ1-5): DGGITQSPKYLFRKEGQNVTLSCEQNLNHDAMYWYRQDPGQGLRLIYYSQIVNDFQKGDIAEGYSVSREKKESFPLTVTSAQKNPTAFYLCASSPRHSANQPQHFGDGTRLSIL.

This clone ranks as medium-sized. CDR3 DNA: TGTGCCAGCAGTGAAAGTCTGGACAGGAACACTGAAGCTTTCTTT. It translates to CASSESLDRNTEAFF. J is TRBJ1-1 and V is TRBV6-4; D possibly corresponds to TRBD1 (6 bases). V lost 3 bases, J lost 1 base, and 12 bases lay in between. From germline, CDR1 is MRHNA and CDR2 SNTAGT. The CDR3 spans 15 residues.

The chain combines TRBV5-6 with TRBJ1-1; D unresolved. The CDR3 totals 11 residues. Germline CDR1 and CDR2: SGHDT and YYEEEE. The V and J ends lost 1 base and 7 bases respectively, with 5 bases between them. The CDR3 coding sequence is TGTGCCAGCAGCTTGTATTATGAAGCTTTCTTT. It translates to CASSLYYEAFF.

J is TRBJ1-5 and V is TRBV27, with 7 bases that match TRBD1. This CDR3 is built from 14 residues. V lost 6 bases, J lost 2 bases, and 4 bases stayed unmatched. The V gene's germline CDR1 is MNHEY and CDR2 SMNVEV (reference sequence). This CDR3 is CASSLDRGNQPQHF. The CDR3 DNA reads TGTGCCAGCAGCCTTGACAGGGGCAATCAGCCCCAGCATTTT.

The chain links TRBV15 to TRBJ2-3, with D unclear. Germline V gives CDR1 LNHNV, CDR2 YYDKDF (reference sequence). Deletions cut 0 bases from V and 6 bases from J, with 7 bases between. This CDR3 spans 13 amino acids. CDR3 amino acids: CATSRDKADTQYF. CDR3 nucleotide sequence: TGTGCCACCAGCAGAGATAAAGCGGATACGCAGTATTTT.

The genes are TRBV25-1 and TRBJ1-2, with 7 bases matching TRBD1. Germline CDR1 reads MGHDK; CDR2 reads SYGVNS. The junction had 14 bases not matched to a gene; V was cut back by 1 base and J by 6 bases. The CDR3 is made up of 17 amino acids. For the CDR3, the DNA is TGTGCCAGCAGTGAATCTGTGTGGACAGGACGCGTCGATGGCTACACCTTC. Protein: CASSESVWTGRVDGYTF.

This sequence joins TRBV5-8 and TRBJ1-6; D possibly corresponds to TRBD1 (6 bases). The germline CDR1 and CDR2 sequences are SGHTS and YDEGEE. V was cut by 4 bases and J by 7 bases, with 21 bases left in between. This CDR3 spans 17 amino acids. In nucleotides, the CDR3 is TGTGCCAGCAGCCCGCGGTGGGGGGGCCTTCACAATTCACCCCTCCACTTT. Protein product: CASSPRWGGLHNSPLHF.

This sequence joins TRBV21-1 and TRBJ1-6; TRBD1 reflects the table's D call only, with no check against the DNA. TRBV21-1 is annotated as a pseudogene. The CDR3 contains 18 residues. The CDR3 nucleotides read TGTGCCAGCAGCAAAGAGGGGGCCGTGAGCTCCTATAATTCACCCCTCCACTTT. Residues: CASSKEGAVSSYNSPLHF.

The chain carries TRBV5-6 and TRBJ2-1; 10 bases agree with TRBD2. V shed 3 bases and J 8 bases; nucleotides not matched to a gene: 5. This CDR3 spans 14 amino acids. Germline V gives CDR1 SGHDT, CDR2 YYEEEE. This CDR3 reads CASSSPTSGYEQFF. The CDR3 region has the DNA TGTGCCAGCAGCTCGCCGACTAGCGGGTATGAGCAGTTCTTC.

This chain links TRBV4-3 with TRBJ2-3; 8 bases are a match to TRBD1. Trimming at V came to 4 bases and at J to 0 bases, leaving 6 bases not matched to a gene. The germline gives CDR1 LGHNA, CDR2 YSLEER. This CDR3 contains 16 residues. CDR3: CASSPQGQGSTDTQYF. For the CDR3, the DNA is TGCGCCAGCAGCCCCCAAGGACAGGGAAGCACAGATACGCAGTATTTT.

The rearrangement uses TRBV5-1 and TRBJ2-5; D remains ambiguous. The CDR3 sequence is 12 residues long. CDR1 and CDR2 from the germline V gene are SGHRS and YFSETQ. V lost 4 bases and J 2 bases, leaving 6 bases between the germline ends. DNA of the CDR3: TGCGCCAGCAGCCAAACACAAGAGACCCAGTACTTC. Its translation is CASSQTQETQYF.

The chain recombines TRBV18 with TRBJ1-2; D is ambiguous. Germline CDR1 and CDR2: KGHSH and LQKENI. The length of the CDR3 is 16 residues. V lost 0 bases, J lost 0 bases, and 11 bases lay in between. The CDR3 loop is CASSPPASGSNYGYTF. CDR3 nucleotides: TGTGCCAGCTCACCACCGGCGTCAGGATCTAACTATGGCTACACCTTC.

The chain recombines TRBV25-1 with TRBJ1-1; 7 bases fit TRBD1. The CDR3 loop spans 14 amino acids. V was clipped by 4 bases and J by 4 bases; unmatched bases: 6. The germline V gene has CDR1 MGHDK and CDR2 SYGVNS. CDR3 sequence: CASSGTGEATEAFF. The DNA of the CDR3 is TGTGCCAGCAGTGGTACAGGGGAGGCCACTGAAGCTTTCTTT.

This clone was counted a few times. The chain couples TRBV30 to TRBJ1-4; D may be TRBD1 (5 bases). The V end lost 4 bases, the J end lost 7 bases, and 13 bases lay between the germline ends. The CDR3 totals 13 residues. CDR1 is GTSNPN, CDR2 SVGIG, per germline (reference sequence). The CDR3: CAWKRQGGEKLFF. In nucleotides, the CDR3 is TGTGCCTGGAAGAGGCAGGGTGGTGAAAAACTGTTTTTT.

This clone is judged medium-sized. This rearrangement joins TRBV4-2 to TRBJ2-1, with a possible D match to TRBD1 (5 bases). Germline CDR1 and CDR2: LGHNA and YNFKEQ. Trimming cost V 5 bases and J 5 bases, with 7 bases left between them. This CDR3 has 12 amino acids. In nucleotides, the CDR3 is TGTGCCAGCAGCTTCAGGGACAATGAGCAGTTCTTC. Translated: CASSFRDNEQFF.

This chain connects TRBV5-1 to TRBJ1-2; TRBD1 aligns across 8 bases. The V segment lost 0 bases and the J segment 6 bases; nucleotides outside the gene matches: 7. The CDR3 is 15 residues long. CDR1 is SGHRS, CDR2 YFSETQ, per germline. The CDR3 is CASSLEGQVDDGYTF. The CDR3 coding sequence is TGCGCCAGCAGCTTGGAGGGACAGGTTGACGATGGCTACACCTTC.

The chain has TRBV7-2 and TRBJ2-5, with D uncertain. The V gene lost 5 bases and the J gene lost 0 bases, with 19 bases spanning the gap. Germline V CDR1 and CDR2: SGHTA, FQGNSA. The CDR3 spans 17 residues. The CDR3: CASSLSVNLLYQETQYF. The CDR3 DNA reads as TGTGCCAGCAGCCTCTCCGTTAACCTACTTTACCAAGAGACCCAGTACTTC.

The chain is built from TRBV27 and TRBJ2-2; no reliable D call. V was pared by 7 bases and J by 8 bases, with 8 bases between. CDR3 length: 11 residues. Germline V gene sequence: CDR1 MNHEY, CDR2 SMNVEV (reference sequence). The CDR3 is CASISGGELFF. The DNA of the CDR3 is TGTGCCAGCATCTCCGGGGGGGAGCTGTTTTTT.

The J gene is TRBJ2-7, the V gene TRBV15; no firm D call. This CDR3 spans 13 amino acids. Per germline, CDR1 LNHNV and CDR2 YYDKDF (reference sequence). Trimming left V 0 bases short and J 2 bases short, with 5 bases between. Written as DNA, the CDR3 is TGTGCCACCAGCAGAGACCCAGCCTACGAGCAGTACTTC. Amino acid sequence: CATSRDPAYEQYF.

The rearrangement uses TRBV4-2 and TRBJ1-1; TRBD1 agrees at 7 bases. CDR3 size: 16 residues. The ends lost 1 base at V and 3 bases at J; junction bases unmatched: 8. From germline, CDR1 is LGHNA and CDR2 YNFKEQ. The CDR3 loop reads CASSQGGTERDTEAFF. The CDR3 region has the DNA TGTGCCAGCAGCCAAGGCGGGACAGAAAGAGACACTGAAGCTTTCTTT.

J is TRBJ1-1 and V is TRBV28, with 9 bases fitting TRBD1. Germline lookup yields CDR1 MDHEN and CDR2 SYDVKM. V shed 6 bases, J shed 9 bases, and the junction held 11 bases outside the gene matches. The CDR3 sequence is 14 residues long. The CDR3 bases are TGTGCCAGCAGCACACCGGGACAGGGAACGAAAGCTTTCTTT. This codes for CASSTPGQGTKAFF.